This T cell receptor (beta chain) was recorded in a study of persistence of HIV-infected CD4 T cells. Regarding this clone: Its cognate antigen is unknown.

The stimulus was an HIV-1 Gag 15-mer peptide pool, 1 ug/peptide/mL. Sorted nonresponding memory CD4+ T cells were CD40L-negative, CD69-negative, CD45RO-high. In germline, CDR1 is GTSNPN, CDR2 SVGIG (reference sequence). V was clipped by 1 base and J by 9 bases, with 9 bases between them. The CDR3 is 11 residues long. Study-wide results and caveats: Degenerate expanded CDR3beta sequences were enriched among CMV- and Gag-responding cells.

This was the immunoSEQ version 4 assay in survey mode. Only in-frame clones appear in the TCRdb table, and some are missing; sequencing was by immunoSEQ multiplex PCR. The data show approximately 39,000 clones, about 81% seen once. The genes are TRBV30 and TRBJ1-2; D is perhaps TRBD1 (5 bases). Sample: cultured CD4+ T cells from PBMCs, taken from a patient who received antiretroviral therapy. The TCR sequence derives from an adult with HIV. The donor label of this sample is uncertain. CDR3 sequence: CAWSDRWSYTF. CDR3 sequence (DNA): TGTGCCTGGAGTGACAGGTGGAGCTACACCTTC.